This T cell receptor (beta chain) was recovered during a study of beta chain features in type 1 diabetes. Findings and caveats of the study: There was a possibility that cDNA sequencing over-represented cells with high TCR expression.

Worth noting for this clone: Its cognate antigen is unknown.

A CD45RO/CCR7/CD25/CD127/CD95/CD27 panel sorted naive, central memory, regulatory and stem cell-like memory CD4+ cells. The isolated RNA, all of it, was reverse transcribed, so expressed TCRB transcripts were what got sequenced. Naive, central memory and regulatory T cell samples came to a mean of approximately 3.57 million reads. Here immunoSEQ multiplex PCR was the method, and the copy in TCRdb shows in-frame clones only, minus some. The profile shows under 300,000 clones, 25% to 30% of them singletons. J gave up 7 bases and V 6 bases, and 5 bases lay outside the gene matches. The germline V gene has CDR1 MNHEY and CDR2 SVGAGI. The CDR3 covers 13 residues.

The source is a man younger than 40 in good health. The sample was central memory CD4+ T cells from blood. This chain connects TRBV6-5 to TRBJ2-3, with 9 nucleotides matching TRBD2. The CDR3 bases are TGTGCCAGCAGGGGACTAGCATCGAATACGCAGTATTTT. Amino acids: CASRGLASNTQYF.